This TCR beta chain was captured in a study of CD8 T cells in Susac syndrome. Peripheral blood CD8+ and CD4+ T cells were profiled by TCR beta sequencing. The multiple sclerosis controls were treatment-naive patients affected by stable or active relapsing-remitting disease. FACS was used to enrich TEMRA cells, whereas the CD8+ and CD4+ T cells were obtained by negative isolation. Germline-derived CDR1 and CDR2 are LGHDT and YNNKEL (reference sequence). The CDR3 contains 13 residues. V was cut by 4 bases and J by 3 bases, with 7 bases left in between. Random hexamers primed reverse transcription of roughly 0.45 to 1 ug RNA. From the immunoSEQ multiplex PCR reads, TCRdb called clonotypes with MiXCR, one entry per CDR3 protein. The repertoire consists of about 250,000 distinct CDR3 sequences, with approximately 92% occurring once and the leading ten covering around 0.07%.

The chain carries TRBV3-1 and TRBJ1-5; D is unresolved. The TCR originated in a human donor with multiple sclerosis. Sequenced material: CD4+ T cells from PBMCs. CDR3 coding DNA: TGTGCCAGCAGCCCCGAAGTCAATCAGCCCCAGCATTTT. It specifies CASSPEVNQPQHF.